The clone carrying this T cell receptor (beta chain) was recorded a few times. In TCRdb, the 5' RACE reads were re-called with MiXCR into one record per CDR3 protein. The sample records some 320,000 distinct CDR3 sequences, 9.5% to 12% being singletons. Trimming took 3 bases from V and 10 from J, leaving 13 bases between them. CDR1 is LGHDT, CDR2 YNNKEL, per germline (reference sequence). The CDR3 runs to 14 residues. This sample was included in a study of T cells after yellow fever vaccination. The V and J genes are TRBV3-1 and TRBJ1-6; a weak D match, TRBD1 (5 bases). The source is a man between 18 and 29 years old who received the YFV17D yellow fever vaccine. Sequences were derived from CD4+ T cells sorted from PBMCs, sampled 45 days after the yellow fever booster vaccination. This chain's CDR3 is CASSQPGTGSPLHF. The DNA for the CDR3 is TGTGCCAGCAGCCAGCCGGGGACGGGGTCACCCCTCCACTTT.